This paragraph covers one TCR beta chain sequence. The junction had 7 bases not matched to a gene; V was cut back by 0 bases and J by 4 bases. Germline values: CDR1 SGHTA, CDR2 FQGTGA. This CDR3 has 19 amino acids. The data were taken from a study of T cells in Graves' hyperthyroidism and ophthalmopathy. The study based diagnoses on clinical symptoms, serum thyroxine and TRAb, thyroid ultrasound and orbital computed tomography. Amplified regions were TCR beta CDR3 sequences from RNA transcripts. RT-PCR in the first round (using the HTBI primer set) targeted the TCR CDR3. One entry per CDR3 protein, called by TCRdb with MiXCR from the multiplex PCR reads. The table has under 400,000 distinct CDR3 sequences, around a fifth seen once.

The genes are TRBV7-3 and TRBJ2-1; 15 nucleotides match TRBD2. The sequence derives from a woman between 50 and 59 years old with Graves' hyperthyroidism. Specimen: blood. CDR3: CASSLTAGTSGRRYNEQFF. The CDR3 region has the DNA TGTGCCAGCAGCTTAACGGCCGGGACTAGCGGGAGGAGGTACAATGAGCAGTTCTTC.